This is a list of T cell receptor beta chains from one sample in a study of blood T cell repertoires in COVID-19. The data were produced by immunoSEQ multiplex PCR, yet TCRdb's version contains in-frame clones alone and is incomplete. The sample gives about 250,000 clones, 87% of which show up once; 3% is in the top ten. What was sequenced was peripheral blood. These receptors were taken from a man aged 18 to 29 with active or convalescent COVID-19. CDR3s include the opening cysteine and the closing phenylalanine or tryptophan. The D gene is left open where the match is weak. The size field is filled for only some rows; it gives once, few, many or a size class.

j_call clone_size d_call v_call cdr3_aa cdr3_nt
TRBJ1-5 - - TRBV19 CASRLQAGSNQPQHF TGTGCCAGTAGGCTTCAGGCAGGGAGCAATCAGCCCCAGCATTTT
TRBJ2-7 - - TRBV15 CATSRPPTGSYEQYF TGTGCCACCAGCAGGCCTCCCACAGGGTCTTACGAGCAGTACTTC
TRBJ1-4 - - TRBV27 CASSLRRPSRNEKLFF TGTGCCAGCAGTTTAAGGAGACCAAGTAGAAATGAAAAACTGTTTTTT
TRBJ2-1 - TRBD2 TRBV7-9 CASSFSGTSGEQFF TGTGCCAGCAGCTTCTCCGGGACTAGCGGGGAGCAGTTCTTC
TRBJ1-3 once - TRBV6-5 CASSYSRGGNTIYF TGTGCCAGCAGTTACTCTAGGGGCGGAAACACCATATATTTT
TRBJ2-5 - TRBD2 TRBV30 CAWRGLAGANQETQYF TGTGCCTGGAGGGGACTAGCGGGGGCCAACCAAGAGACCCAGTACTTC
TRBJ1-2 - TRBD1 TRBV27 CASSERADRGGNYGYTF TGTGCCAGCAGTGAGAGGGCGGACAGGGGAGGGAACTATGGCTACACCTTC
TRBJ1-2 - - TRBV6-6 CASSYGAGYTF TGTGCCAGCAGTTACGGGGCCGGCTACACCTTC
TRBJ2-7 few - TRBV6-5 CASILGDYEQYF TGTGCCAGCATTCTCGGGGACTACGAGCAGTACTTC
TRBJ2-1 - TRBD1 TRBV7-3 CASSQRTGLYNEQFF TGTGCCAGCAGCCAACGGACAGGGCTCTACAATGAGCAGTTCTTC
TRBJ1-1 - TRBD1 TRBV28 CASSSILTGGTEAFF TGTGCCAGCAGTTCCATACTTACAGGGGGCACTGAAGCTTTCTTT
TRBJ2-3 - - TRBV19 CASSIDRSDTQYF TGTGCCAGTAGTATCGACAGGTCAGATACGCAGTATTTT
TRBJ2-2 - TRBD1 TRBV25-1 CASTMDRGTVTGELFF TGTGCCAGCACCATGGACAGGGGGACTGTTACCGGGGAGCTGTTTTTT
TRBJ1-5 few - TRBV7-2 CASSIRGNQPQHF TGTGCCAGCAGCATCAGGGGCAATCAGCCCCAGCATTTT
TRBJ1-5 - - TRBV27 CASSLGLNSNQPQHF TGTGCCAGCAGTTTGGGGCTTAATAGCAATCAGCCCCAGCATTTT
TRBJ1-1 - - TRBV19 CASSHSYRRSGGTEAFF TGTGCCAGTAGCCACTCATACCGACGGTCTGGCGGCACTGAAGCTTTCTTT
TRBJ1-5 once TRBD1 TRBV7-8 CASSPGQGRSNQPQHF TGTGCCAGCAGCCCAGGACAGGGGCGAAGCAATCAGCCCCAGCATTTT
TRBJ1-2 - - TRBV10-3 CAISELERSIVTF TGTGCCATCAGTGAGTTAGAGAGGAGTATTGTCACCTTC
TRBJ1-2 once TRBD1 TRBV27 CASSHRGSGYTF TGTGCCAGCAGTCACAGGGGGTCTGGCTACACCTTC
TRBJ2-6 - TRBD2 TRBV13 CASSRISGRAYGANVLTF TGTGCCAGCAGCCGGATTAGCGGGAGGGCCTATGGGGCCAACGTCCTGACTTTC
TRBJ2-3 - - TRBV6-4 CASSDSAGSTDTQYF TGTGCCAGCAGTGACTCAGCGGGTAGCACAGATACGCAGTATTTT